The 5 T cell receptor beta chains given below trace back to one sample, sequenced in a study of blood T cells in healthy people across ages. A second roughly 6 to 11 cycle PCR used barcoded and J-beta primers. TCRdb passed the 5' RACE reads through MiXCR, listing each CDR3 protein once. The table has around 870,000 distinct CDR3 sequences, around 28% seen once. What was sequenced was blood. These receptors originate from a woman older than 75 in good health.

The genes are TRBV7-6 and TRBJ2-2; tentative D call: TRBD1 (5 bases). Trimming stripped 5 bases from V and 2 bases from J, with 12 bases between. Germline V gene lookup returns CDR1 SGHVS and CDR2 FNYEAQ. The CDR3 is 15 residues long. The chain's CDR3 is CASSPHDRNTGELFF. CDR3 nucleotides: TGTGCCAGCAGCCCGCACGACAGAAACACCGGGGAGCTGTTTTTT. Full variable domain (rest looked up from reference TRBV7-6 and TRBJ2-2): GAGVSQSPRYKVTKRGQDVALRCDPISGHVSLYWYRQALGQGPEFLTYFNYEAQQDKSGLPNDRFSAERPEGSISTLTIQRTEQRDSAMYRCASSPHDRNTGELFFGEGSRLTVL.

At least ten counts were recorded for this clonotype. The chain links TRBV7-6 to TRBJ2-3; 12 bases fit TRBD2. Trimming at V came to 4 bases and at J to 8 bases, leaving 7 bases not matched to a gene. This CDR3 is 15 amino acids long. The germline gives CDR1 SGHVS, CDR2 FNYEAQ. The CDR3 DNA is TGTGCCAGCAGCTCAGGACTAGCGGGACGTAGTACGCAGTATTTT. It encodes CASSSGLAGRSTQYF.

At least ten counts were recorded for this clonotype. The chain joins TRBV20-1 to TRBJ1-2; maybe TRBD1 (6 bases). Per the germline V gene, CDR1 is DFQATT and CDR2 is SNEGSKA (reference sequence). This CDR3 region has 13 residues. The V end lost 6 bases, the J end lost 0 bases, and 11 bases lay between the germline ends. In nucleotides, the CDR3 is TGCAGTGCGTCGACAGGCACTAACTATGGCTACACCTTC. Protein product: CSASTGTNYGYTF.

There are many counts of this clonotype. The CDR3 bases are TGCAGTGCTCTTCCGGGCTCTAGCACAGATACGCAGTATTTT. Its translation is CSALPGSSTDTQYF. V gene TRBV20-1 combines with J gene TRBJ2-3; D is unresolved. Trimming stripped 5 bases from V and 0 bases from J, with 12 bases between. The CDR3 spans 14 residues. Per the germline V gene, CDR1 is DFQATT and CDR2 is SNEGSKA (reference sequence).

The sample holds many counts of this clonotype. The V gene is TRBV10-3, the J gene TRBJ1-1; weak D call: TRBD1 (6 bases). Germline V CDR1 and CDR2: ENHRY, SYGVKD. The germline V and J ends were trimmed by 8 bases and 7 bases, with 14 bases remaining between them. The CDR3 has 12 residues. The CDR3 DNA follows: TGTGCCATCGGCAGGGGTGGAAGTGAAGCTTTCTTT. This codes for CAIGRGGSEAFF.